The 10 T cell receptor beta chains in this list originate from one sample, sequenced in a study of CD8 T cells in ankylosing spondylitis (TCRdb year 2017). The library was generated by 5' RACE. For sequencing, an Illumina HiSeq 2500 was employed. In-frame beta chains were kept once TCRdb had trimmed the public reads at Q25 with fastp and called clones with MiXCR. Identical CDR3 protein sequences are pooled into one entry, listed with their most common genes and DNA. The sample data list 350,000 to 400,000 distinct CDR3 sequences, and about 20% of these were observed just once. The top ten hold roughly 13% of the sample. Sequences were obtained from blood, either unsorted or a sorted T cell fraction (not recorded which). These receptors all come from a male donor with ankylosing spondylitis or in good health (not recorded which).

CDR3 sequence (DNA): TGCAGTGCTCAGTTCCGACAGGGCGAGAATTCACCCCTCCACTTT. Protein sequence: CSAQFRQGENSPLHF. The chain employs TRBV20-1 and TRBJ1-6; 7 bases are a match to TRBD1. V was pared by 5 bases and J by 7 bases, with 11 bases of the junction left unmatched. The CDR3 covers 15 residues. The germline CDR1 and CDR2 sequences are DFQATT and SNEGSKA (reference sequence).

This clonotype has ten or more counts. This chain uses TRBV5-5 with TRBJ1-1; 8 nucleotides agree with TRBD1. Trimming cost V 1 base and J 11 bases; bases outside gene matches: 10. This CDR3 comprises 14 residues. The germline V gene has CDR1 SGHKS and CDR2 YYEKEE (reference sequence). In DNA form, the CDR3 reads TGTGCCAGCAGCTTGAGACAGGGGTATGCCCGGGCTTTCTTT. Residues: CASSLRQGYARAFF.

This clonotype was seen many times. The chain links TRBV10-2 to TRBJ2-5, with 10 bases lining up with TRBD1. The germline CDR1 and CDR2 sequences are WSHSY and SAAADI. CDR3 length: 15 residues. V trimming: 10 bases; J trimming: 5 bases; junction bases outside the gene matches: 13. CDR3 in DNA: TGCGCCATCCGTTCCGGGACAGGGGACGCGGAGACCCAGTACTTC. It specifies CAIRSGTGDAETQYF.

The CDR3 loop is CASSSRRDTQETQYF. The CDR3 DNA is TGTGCCAGCAGCTCCAGACGAGACACACAAGAGACCCAGTACTTC. V usage is TRBV7-9 and J usage is TRBJ2-5; D unclear. The CDR3 covers 15 residues. The germline CDR1 and CDR2 sequences are SEHNR and FQNEAQ (reference sequence). The V end was cut by 4 bases, the J end by 2 bases, with 14 bases between.

This clonotype turned up a few times. This chain uses TRBV6-5 with TRBJ2-7, with 8 bases matching TRBD1. The junction had 5 bases not matched to a gene; V was cut back by 1 base and J by 3 bases. The CDR3 is 15 amino acids. Germline V lookup: CDR1 MNHEY, CDR2 SVGAGI. In nucleotides, the CDR3 is TGTGCCAGCAGTTACTTAGCAGGGGGCAGCTACGAGCAGTACTTC. It is translated as CASSYLAGGSYEQYF.

V gene TRBV21-1 combines with J gene TRBJ2-7; the table gives TRBD2 as D, unverified against the DNA. TRBV21-1 is marked as a pseudogene. The CDR3 length is 16 residues. Written as DNA, the CDR3 is TGTGCCAGCAGCAAAAGAGGCCCGCCACATAACCACGAGCAGTACTTC. Translating gives CASSKRGPPHNHEQYF.

V usage is TRBV12-3 or TRBV12-4 and J usage is TRBJ2-7; no clear D. This CDR3 has 13 residues. V was cut by 9 bases and J by 2 bases, with 14 bases left in between. DNA of the CDR3: TGTGCCAGAAGTATTGGACGGGCCTACGAGCAGTACTTC. Protein product: CARSIGRAYEQYF.

This clonotype was detected a few times. This chain joins TRBV20-1 and TRBJ2-7; no clear D gene. The CDR3 has 13 residues. The V gene's germline CDR1 is DFQATT and CDR2 SNEGSKA (reference sequence). The ends were cut back, 7 bases at V and 0 bases at J, with 13 bases in the middle. This CDR3 is CSVPGPGSYEQYF. The CDR3 coding sequence is TGCAGTGTCCCCGGGCCTGGCTCCTACGAGCAGTACTTC.

The chain uses TRBV7-8 and TRBJ2-7; perhaps TRBD2 as D (5 bases). The CDR3 totals 14 residues. Per the germline V gene, CDR1 is SGHVS and CDR2 is FQNEAQ. V was pared by 8 bases and J by 0 bases, with 14 bases between. The CDR3: CASLRDGDSYEQYF. CDR3 coding DNA: TGTGCCAGCCTTCGCGACGGGGACTCCTACGAGCAGTACTTC.

V gene TRBV15 combines with J gene TRBJ1-1; the D is unclear. CDR3 length: 21 amino acids. Trimming stripped 0 bases from V and 0 bases from J, with 26 bases between. Germline V lookup: CDR1 LNHNV, CDR2 YYDKDF (reference sequence). The CDR3 loop reads CATSRDIRGIGVNPLNTEAFF. The CDR3, as DNA: TGTGCCACCAGCAGAGATATACGCGGGATCGGAGTTAACCCCCTGAACACTGAAGCTTTCTTT.